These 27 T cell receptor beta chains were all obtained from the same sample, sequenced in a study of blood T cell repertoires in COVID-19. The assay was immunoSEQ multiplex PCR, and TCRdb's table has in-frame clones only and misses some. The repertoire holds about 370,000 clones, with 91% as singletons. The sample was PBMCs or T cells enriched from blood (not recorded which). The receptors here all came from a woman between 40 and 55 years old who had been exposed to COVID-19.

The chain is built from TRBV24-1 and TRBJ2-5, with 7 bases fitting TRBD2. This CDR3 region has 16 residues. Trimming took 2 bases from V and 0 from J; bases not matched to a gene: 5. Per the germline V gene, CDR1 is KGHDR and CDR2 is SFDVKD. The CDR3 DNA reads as TGTGCCACCAGTGATTGGCGGCGGGAGAACCAAGAGACCCAGTACTTC. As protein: CATSDWRRENQETQYF.

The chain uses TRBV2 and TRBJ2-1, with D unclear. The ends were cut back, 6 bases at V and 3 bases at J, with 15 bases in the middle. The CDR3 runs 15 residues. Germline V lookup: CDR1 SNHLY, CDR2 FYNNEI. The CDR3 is CASRSPRHVYNEQFF. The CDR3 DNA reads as TGTGCCAGCAGGAGTCCCCGACACGTCTACAATGAGCAGTTCTTC.

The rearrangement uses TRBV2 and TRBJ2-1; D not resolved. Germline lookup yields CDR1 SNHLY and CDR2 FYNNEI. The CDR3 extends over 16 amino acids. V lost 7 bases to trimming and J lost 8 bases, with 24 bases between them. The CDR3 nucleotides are TGTGCCAGCAATTTTTTCTCCCTGGGTGGTCAGGATGAGCAGTTCTTC. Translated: CASNFFSLGGQDEQFF.

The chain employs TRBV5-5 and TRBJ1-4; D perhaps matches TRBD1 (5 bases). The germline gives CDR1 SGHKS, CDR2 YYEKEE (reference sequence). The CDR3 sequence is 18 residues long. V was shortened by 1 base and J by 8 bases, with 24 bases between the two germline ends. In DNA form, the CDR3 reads TGTGCCAGCAGCTTGAACTCTTATGTAGGGTTGAAGGGGGAAAAACTGTTTTTT. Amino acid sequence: CASSLNSYVGLKGEKLFF.

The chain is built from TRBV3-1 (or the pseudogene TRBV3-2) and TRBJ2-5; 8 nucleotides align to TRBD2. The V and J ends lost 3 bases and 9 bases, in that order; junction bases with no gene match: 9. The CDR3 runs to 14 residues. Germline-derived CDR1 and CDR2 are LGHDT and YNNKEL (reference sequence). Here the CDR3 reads CASSHRTSTGAQYF. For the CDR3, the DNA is TGTGCCAGCAGCCACCGGACTAGCACGGGGGCCCAGTACTTC.

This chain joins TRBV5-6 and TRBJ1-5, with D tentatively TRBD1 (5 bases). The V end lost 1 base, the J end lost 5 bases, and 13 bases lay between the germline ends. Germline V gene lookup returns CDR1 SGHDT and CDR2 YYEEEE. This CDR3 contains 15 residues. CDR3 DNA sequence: TGTGCCAGCAGCTTGTACGGGTGGGGGGATCAGCCCCAGCATTTT. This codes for CASSLYGWGDQPQHF.

This chain's CDR3 is CASSYGGLGDEQFF. Here the CDR3 DNA reads TGTGCCAGCAGTTATGGGGGCCTGGGCGATGAGCAGTTCTTC. The J gene is TRBJ2-1, the V gene TRBV6-2 or TRBV6-3; perhaps TRBD1 as D (6 bases). This CDR3 has 14 amino acids. V was trimmed by 3 bases and J by 8 bases, leaving 14 bases between them. Germline V CDR1 and CDR2: MNHEY, SVGEGT.

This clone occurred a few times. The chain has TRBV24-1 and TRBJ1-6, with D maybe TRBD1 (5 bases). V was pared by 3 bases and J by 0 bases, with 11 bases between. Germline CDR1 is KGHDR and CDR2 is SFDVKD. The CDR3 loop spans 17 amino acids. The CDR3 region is CATSDIDRSSYNSPLHF. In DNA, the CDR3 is TGTGCCACCAGTGATATCGACAGAAGCTCCTATAATTCACCCCTCCACTTT.

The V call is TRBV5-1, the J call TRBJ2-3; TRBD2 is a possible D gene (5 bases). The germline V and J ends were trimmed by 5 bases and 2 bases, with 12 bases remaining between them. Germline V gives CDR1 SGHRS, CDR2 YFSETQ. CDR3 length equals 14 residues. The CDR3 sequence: CASRTDWNTDTQYF. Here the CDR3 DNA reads TGCGCCAGCAGAACGGACTGGAACACAGATACGCAGTATTTT.

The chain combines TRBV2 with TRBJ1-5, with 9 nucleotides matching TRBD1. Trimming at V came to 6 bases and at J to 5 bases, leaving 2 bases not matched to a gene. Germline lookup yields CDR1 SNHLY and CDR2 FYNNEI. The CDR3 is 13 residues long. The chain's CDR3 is CASRRTGDQPQHF. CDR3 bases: TGTGCCAGCAGACGGACAGGGGATCAGCCCCAGCATTTT. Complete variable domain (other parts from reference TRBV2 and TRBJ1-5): EPEVTQTPSHQVTQMGQEVILRCVPISNHLYFYWYRQILGQKVEFLVSFYNNEISEKSEIFDDQFSVERPDGSNFTLKIRSTKLEDSAMYFCASRRTGDQPQHFGDGTRLSIL.

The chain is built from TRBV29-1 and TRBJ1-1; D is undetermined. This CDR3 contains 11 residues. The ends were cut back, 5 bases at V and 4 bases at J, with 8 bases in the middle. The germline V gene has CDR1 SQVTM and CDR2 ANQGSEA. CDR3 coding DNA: TGCAGCGTTCATCGGAGCACTGAAGCTTTCTTT. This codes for CSVHRSTEAFF.

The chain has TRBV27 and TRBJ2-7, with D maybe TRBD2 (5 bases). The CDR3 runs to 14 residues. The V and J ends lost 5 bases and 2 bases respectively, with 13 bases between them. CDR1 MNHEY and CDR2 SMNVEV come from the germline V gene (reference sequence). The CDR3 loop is CASSPREGPYEQYF. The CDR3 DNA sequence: TGTGCCAGCAGTCCCCGAGAGGGTCCCTACGAGCAGTACTTC.

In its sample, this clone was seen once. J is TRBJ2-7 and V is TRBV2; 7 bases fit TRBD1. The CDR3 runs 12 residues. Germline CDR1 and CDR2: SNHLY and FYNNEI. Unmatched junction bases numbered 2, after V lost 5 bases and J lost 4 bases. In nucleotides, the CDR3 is TGTGCCAGCAGTCTACAGGGGTACGAGCAGTACTTC. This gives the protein CASSLQGYEQYF.

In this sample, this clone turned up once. The CDR3 sequence: CASSLGPGQVNSPLHF. The CDR3 bases are TGTGCCAGCAGCTTAGGGCCGGGACAGGTTAATTCACCCCTCCACTTT. The chain has TRBV7-3 and TRBJ1-6; 8 bases map to TRBD1. There are 16 residues in the CDR3. From germline, CDR1 is SGHTA and CDR2 FQGTGA. The V and J ends lost 2 bases and 6 bases, in that order; junction bases with no gene match: 6. Full variable domain (outside the CDR3, taken from reference TRBV7-3 and TRBJ1-6): GAGVSQTPSNKVTEKGKYVELRCDPISGHTALYWYRQSLGQGPEFLIYFQGTGAADDSGLPNDRFFAVRPEGSVSTLKIQRTERGDSAVYLCASSLGPGQVNSPLHFGNGTRLTVT.

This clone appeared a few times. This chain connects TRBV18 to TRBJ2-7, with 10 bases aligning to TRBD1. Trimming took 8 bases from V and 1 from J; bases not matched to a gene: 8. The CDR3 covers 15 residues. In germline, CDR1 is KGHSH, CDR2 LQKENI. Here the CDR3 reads CASTSGQGVSYEQYF. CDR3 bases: TGTGCCAGCACTTCCGGACAGGGGGTTTCCTACGAGCAGTACTTC.

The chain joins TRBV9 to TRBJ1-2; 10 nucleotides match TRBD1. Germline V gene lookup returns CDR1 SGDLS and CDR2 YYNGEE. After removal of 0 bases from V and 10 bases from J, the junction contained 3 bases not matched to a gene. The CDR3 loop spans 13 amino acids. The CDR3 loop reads CASSVATGGPYTF. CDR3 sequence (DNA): TGTGCCAGCAGCGTAGCGACAGGGGGCCCCTACACCTTC. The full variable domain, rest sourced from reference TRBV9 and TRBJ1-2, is DSGVTQTPKHLITATGQRVTLRCSPRSGDLSVYWYQQSLDQGLQFLIQYYNGEERAKGNILERFSAQQFPDLHSELNLSSLELGDSALYFCASSVATGGPYTFGSGTRLTVV.

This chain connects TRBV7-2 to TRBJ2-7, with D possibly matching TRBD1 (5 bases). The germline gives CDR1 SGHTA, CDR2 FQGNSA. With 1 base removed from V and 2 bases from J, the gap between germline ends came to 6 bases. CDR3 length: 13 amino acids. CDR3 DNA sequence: TGTGCCAGCAGCTTAGTGGACACCTACGAGCAGTACTTC. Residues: CASSLVDTYEQYF.

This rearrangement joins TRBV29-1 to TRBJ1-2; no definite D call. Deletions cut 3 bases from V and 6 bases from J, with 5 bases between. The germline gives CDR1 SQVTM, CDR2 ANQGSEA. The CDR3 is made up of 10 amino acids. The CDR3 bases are TGCAGCGTTGACGGGAATGGCTACACCTTC. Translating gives CSVDGNGYTF.

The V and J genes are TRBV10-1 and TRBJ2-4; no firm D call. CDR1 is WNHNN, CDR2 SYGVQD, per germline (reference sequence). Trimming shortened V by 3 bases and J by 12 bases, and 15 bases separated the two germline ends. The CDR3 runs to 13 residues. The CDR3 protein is CASSDRTEMRQYF. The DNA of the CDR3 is TGCGCCAGCAGTGATCGTACAGAGATGCGTCAGTACTTC.

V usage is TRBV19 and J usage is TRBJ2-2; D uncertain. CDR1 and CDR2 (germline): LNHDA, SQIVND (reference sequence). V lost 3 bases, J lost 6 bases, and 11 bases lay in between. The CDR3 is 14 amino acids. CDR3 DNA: TGTGCCAGTAGTATGTCAGCGTACCCCGGGGAGCTGTTTTTT. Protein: CASSMSAYPGELFF.

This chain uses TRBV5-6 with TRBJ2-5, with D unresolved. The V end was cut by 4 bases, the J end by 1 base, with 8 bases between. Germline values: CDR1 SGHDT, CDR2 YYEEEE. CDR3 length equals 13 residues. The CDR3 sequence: CASSTDPQETQYF. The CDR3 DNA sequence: TGTGCCAGCAGCACAGACCCCCAAGAGACCCAGTACTTC. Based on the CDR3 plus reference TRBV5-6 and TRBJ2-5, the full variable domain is DAGVTQSPTHLIKTRGQQVTLRCSPKSGHDTVSWYQQALGQGPQFIFQYYEEEERQRGNFPDRFSGHQFPNYSSELNVNALLLGDSALYLCASSTDPQETQYFGPGTRLLVL.

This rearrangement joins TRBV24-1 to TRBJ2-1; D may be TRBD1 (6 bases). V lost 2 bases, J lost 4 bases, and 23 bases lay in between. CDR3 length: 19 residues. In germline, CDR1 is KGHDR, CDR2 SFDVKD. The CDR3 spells CATSDWSGDTPPGYNEQFF. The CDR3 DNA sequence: TGTGCCACCAGTGATTGGTCCGGGGACACCCCTCCGGGTTACAATGAGCAGTTCTTC.

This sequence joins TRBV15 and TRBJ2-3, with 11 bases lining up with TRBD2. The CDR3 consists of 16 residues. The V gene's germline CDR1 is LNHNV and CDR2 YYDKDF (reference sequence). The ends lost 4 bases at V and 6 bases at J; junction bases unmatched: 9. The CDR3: CATSTLAGGPGDTQYF. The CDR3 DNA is TGTGCCACCAGCACCTTAGCGGGAGGGCCAGGGGATACGCAGTATTTT.

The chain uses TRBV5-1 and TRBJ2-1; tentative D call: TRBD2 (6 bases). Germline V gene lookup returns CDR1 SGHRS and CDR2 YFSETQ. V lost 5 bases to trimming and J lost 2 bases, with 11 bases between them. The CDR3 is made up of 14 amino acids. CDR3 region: CASSLPGAYNEQFF. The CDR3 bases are TGCGCCAGCAGTCTCCCGGGGGCCTACAATGAGCAGTTCTTC.

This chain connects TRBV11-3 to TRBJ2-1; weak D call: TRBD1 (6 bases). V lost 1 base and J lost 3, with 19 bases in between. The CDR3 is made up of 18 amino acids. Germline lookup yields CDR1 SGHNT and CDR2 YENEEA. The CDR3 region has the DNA TGTGCCAGCAGCTTAGGAAGTGTGAGGACAGTGGACTACAATGAGCAGTTCTTC. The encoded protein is CASSLGSVRTVDYNEQFF.

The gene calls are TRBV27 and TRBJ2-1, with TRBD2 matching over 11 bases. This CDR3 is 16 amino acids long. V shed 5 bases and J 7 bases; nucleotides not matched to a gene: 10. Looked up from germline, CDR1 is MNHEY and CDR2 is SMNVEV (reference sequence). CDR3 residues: CASSPGLAVKGNEQFF. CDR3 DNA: TGTGCCAGCAGTCCGGGACTAGCGGTAAAAGGTAATGAGCAGTTCTTC.

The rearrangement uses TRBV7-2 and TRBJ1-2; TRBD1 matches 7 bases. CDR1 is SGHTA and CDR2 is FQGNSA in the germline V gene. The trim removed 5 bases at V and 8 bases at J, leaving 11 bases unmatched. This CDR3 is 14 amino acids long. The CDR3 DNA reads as TGTGCCAGCAGCCAGTACAGGGGAGCCATGGGCTACACCTTC. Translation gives CASSQYRGAMGYTF.